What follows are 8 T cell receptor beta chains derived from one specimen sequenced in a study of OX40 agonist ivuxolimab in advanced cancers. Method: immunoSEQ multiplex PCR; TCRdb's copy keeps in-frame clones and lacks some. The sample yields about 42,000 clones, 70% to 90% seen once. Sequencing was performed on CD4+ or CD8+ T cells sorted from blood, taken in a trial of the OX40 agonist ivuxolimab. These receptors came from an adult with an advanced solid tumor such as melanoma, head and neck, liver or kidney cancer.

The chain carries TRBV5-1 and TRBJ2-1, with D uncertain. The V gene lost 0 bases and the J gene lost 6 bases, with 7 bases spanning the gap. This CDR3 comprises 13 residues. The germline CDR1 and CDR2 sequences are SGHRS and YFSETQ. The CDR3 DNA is TGCGCCAGCAGCTTGGCCCTGTTCAATGAGCAGTTCTTC. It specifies CASSLALFNEQFF. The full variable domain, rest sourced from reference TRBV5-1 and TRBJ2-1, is KAGVTQTPRYLIKTRGQQVTLSCSPISGHRSVSWYQQTPGQGLQFLFEYFSETQRNKGNFPGRFSGRQFSNSRSEMNVSTLELGDSALYLCASSLALFNEQFFGPGTRLTVL.

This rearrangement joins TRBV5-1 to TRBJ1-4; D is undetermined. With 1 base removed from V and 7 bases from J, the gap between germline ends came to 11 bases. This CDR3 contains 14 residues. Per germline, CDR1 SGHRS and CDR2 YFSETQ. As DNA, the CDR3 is TGCGCCAGCAGCTTGCGCCGCCGGTCTGAAAAACTGTTTTTT. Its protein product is CASSLRRRSEKLFF.

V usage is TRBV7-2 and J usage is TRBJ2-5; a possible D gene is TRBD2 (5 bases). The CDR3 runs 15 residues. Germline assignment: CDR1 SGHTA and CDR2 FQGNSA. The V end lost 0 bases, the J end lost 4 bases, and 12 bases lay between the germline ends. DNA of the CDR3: TGTGCCAGCAGCTTAGCGGCGGAGAGGGCAGAGACCCAGTACTTC. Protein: CASSLAAERAETQYF.

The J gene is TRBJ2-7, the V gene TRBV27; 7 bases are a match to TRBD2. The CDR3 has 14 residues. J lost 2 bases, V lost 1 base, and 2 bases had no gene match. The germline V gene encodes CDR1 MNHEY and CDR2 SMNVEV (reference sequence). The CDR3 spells CASSLLAGTYEQYF. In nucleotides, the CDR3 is TGTGCCAGCAGTTTATTAGCGGGCACCTACGAGCAGTACTTC.

DNA of the CDR3: TGCAGCGTTGCCAGCGGGACCCAGGGGGGCACAGATACGCAGTATTTT. As protein: CSVASGTQGGTDTQYF. The chain has TRBV29-1 and TRBJ2-3, with D possibly being TRBD1 or TRBD2 (7 bases each). CDR1 and CDR2 (germline): SQVTM, ANQGSEA. This CDR3 is 16 amino acids long. The V and J ends lost 4 bases and 1 base respectively, with 18 bases between them.

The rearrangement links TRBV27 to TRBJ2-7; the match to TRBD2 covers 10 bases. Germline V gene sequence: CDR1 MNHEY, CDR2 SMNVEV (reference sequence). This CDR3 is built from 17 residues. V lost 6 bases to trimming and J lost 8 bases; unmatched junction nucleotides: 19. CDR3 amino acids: CASRSGLLAGQEIKQYF. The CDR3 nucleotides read TGTGCCAGCAGAAGCGGATTACTAGCGGGACAAGAAATCAAGCAGTACTTC.

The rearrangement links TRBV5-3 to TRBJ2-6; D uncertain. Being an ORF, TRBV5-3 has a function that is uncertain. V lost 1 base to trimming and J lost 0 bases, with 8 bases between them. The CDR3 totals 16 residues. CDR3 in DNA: TGTGCCAGAAGCTTGTTCTGGGACTCTGGGGCCAACGTCCTGACTTTC. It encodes CARSLFWDSGANVLTF.

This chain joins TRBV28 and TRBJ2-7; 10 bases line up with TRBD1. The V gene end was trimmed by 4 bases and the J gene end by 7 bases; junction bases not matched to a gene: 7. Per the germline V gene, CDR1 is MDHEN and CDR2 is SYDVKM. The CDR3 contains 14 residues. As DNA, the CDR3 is TGTGCCAGCAGTTCCGGGACAGGGGTGAATGAGCAGTACTTC. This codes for CASSSGTGVNEQYF.